This T cell receptor beta chain was profiled in a study of long-term antiretroviral therapy in people with HIV. Participants who had HIV were, without exception, treated in the United States. Findings and caveats of the study: Post-ART, diversity grew, though it stayed under transplant donor control levels. Blood was collected between the mid-2000s and the late 2010s, possibly under older ART regimens. Repertoires in HIV (unlike those of controls) had narrower CDR3 length ranges.

Survey level was the resolution at which the v3.0 immunoSEQ assay ran. TCRdb's copy holds only in-frame clones and misses some; the assay was immunoSEQ multiplex PCR. The sample has some 31,000 clones; 97% are singletons. With respect to this clone: Its specificity is not known.

Per the germline V gene, CDR1 is SGDLS and CDR2 is YYNGEE. Trimming left V 3 bases short and J 0 bases short, with 15 bases between. The length of the CDR3 is 17 residues. The TCR sequence derives from a man aged 30-40 years with HIV. This chain uses TRBV9 with TRBJ2-2; TRBD1 might be the D (5 bases). The material sequenced was unsorted PBMCs, taken 7.6 years after starting antiretroviral therapy. This chain's CDR3 is CASSAPRVASNTGELFF. In nucleotides, the CDR3 is TGTGCCAGCAGCGCCCCCAGGGTTGCTTCGAACACCGGGGAGCTGTTTTTT.